The clone carrying this TCR beta chain was observed a single time. Its cognate antigen is unknown. This record belongs to a study of graft-versus-host responses after intestinal transplantation. Study-wide background: Multivisceral, liver-intestinal, or isolated intestinal grafts were transplanted into recipients. The whole recipient group had anti-thymocyte globulin induction followed by tacrolimus and steroids for roughly three years.

Whole-study results and caveats: GvH clonotypes were identified within recipient marrow, with a subset emerging first in ileum or blood. Where graft-donor T cell macrochimerism was present, patients had high graft-versus-host to host-versus-graft clonal ratios in allografts.

The CDR3 is 17 residues long. The V gene end was trimmed by 3 bases and the J gene end by 4 bases; junction bases not matched to a gene: 11. Looked up from germline, CDR1 is ENHRY and CDR2 is SYGVKD. Measured with immunoSEQ multiplex PCR; TCRdb has only the in-frame clones, and not every one. This table holds about 100,000 clones, less than 90% found once. The origin of this receptor is a human donor who was the organ donor for an intestinal transplant. This chain joins TRBV10-3 and TRBJ2-5; 10 positions match TRBD2. The sample in question was unstimulated CD4+ T cells sorted from spleen or lymph node cells, obtained before transplant. CDR3 sequence reads: CAISESPAGGPRETQYF. CDR3 DNA: TGTGCCATCAGTGAATCACCAGCGGGGGGGCCGAGAGAGACCCAGTACTTC.